These 17 T cell receptor beta chains came from one sample sequenced in a study of Ad26.COV2.S vaccination and SARS-CoV-2 variants. Treatment given: over 15 received Ad26.COV2.S at low or high dose, single or two shots; five or six received placebo; per-sample allocation not given. After the first vaccine or placebo injection, samples were drawn on day 63. Repertoires were generated with immunoSEQ multiplex PCR, while TCRdb's copy carries only in-frame clones and drops some. The data hold about 350,000 clones, with more than 85% observed a single time. Sequencing used peripheral blood, obtained in a trial of Ad26.COV2.S vaccine versus placebo. Source of these receptors: a person between 18 and 60 years old who received the Ad26.COV2.S COVID-19 vaccine or a placebo.

The chain combines TRBV15 with TRBJ2-7, with D perhaps TRBD1 (6 bases). CDR3 length: 14 residues. Germline CDR1 LNHNV, CDR2 YYDKDF (reference sequence). V was clipped by 0 bases and J by 3 bases, with 9 bases between them. CDR3 in amino acids: CATSRDRGYYEQYF. The DNA for the CDR3 is TGTGCCACCAGCAGAGACAGGGGATACTACGAGCAGTACTTC.

As DNA, the CDR3 is TGTGCCAGCCACGGACAGGGCGTCAGGGAGCAGTACTTC. Protein sequence: CASHGQGVREQYF. The chain recombines TRBV18 with TRBJ2-7; 8 bases are shared with TRBD1. CDR1 is KGHSH and CDR2 is LQKENI in the germline V gene. V lost 8 bases, J lost 7 bases, and 10 bases stayed unmatched. CDR3 size: 13 residues.

The chain carries TRBV28 and TRBJ2-7; 12 positions match TRBD1. After removal of 4 bases from V and 4 bases from J, the junction contained 8 bases not matched to a gene. Germline V lookup: CDR1 MDHEN, CDR2 SYDVKM. The CDR3 length is 16 residues. CDR3 nucleotide sequence: TGTGCCAGCAGTTCGGCCGGGACAGGGGGCAGGTACGAGCAGTACTTC. This gives the protein CASSSAGTGGRYEQYF.

The rearrangement joins TRBV4-1 to TRBJ1-1; D unclear. This CDR3 spans 14 amino acids. In germline, CDR1 is MGHRA, CDR2 YSYEKL. V lost 6 bases and J lost 0, with 11 bases in between. CDR3 nucleotides: TGCGCCAGCAGTTCGTCGACACTGAACACTGAAGCTTTCTTT. Its protein is CASSSSTLNTEAFF.

The V gene is TRBV5-1, the J gene TRBJ2-1; D unresolved. The V end was cut by 1 base, the J end by 4 bases, with 15 bases between. Germline V CDR1 and CDR2: SGHRS, YFSETQ. There are 16 residues in the CDR3. The CDR3 DNA sequence: TGCGCCAGCAGCTTGCAAAGATCTTCGGCTTACAATGAGCAGTTCTTC. Amino acids: CASSLQRSSAYNEQFF.

The chain couples TRBV5-1 to TRBJ1-1; D is ambiguous. CDR3 length: 12 residues. Germline CDR1 is SGHRS and CDR2 is YFSETQ. V lost 0 bases to trimming and J lost 7 bases, with 7 bases between them. Written as DNA, the CDR3 is TGCGCCAGCAGCTTGGCAGGCAGTGAAGCTTTCTTT. It specifies CASSLAGSEAFF.

This clone has just one count. The chain uses TRBV7-2 and TRBJ1-6, with TRBD1 as a possible D gene (5 bases). The germline V gene encodes CDR1 SGHTA and CDR2 FQGNSA. CDR3 length: 16 residues. The ends were cut back, 4 bases at V and 4 bases at J, with 14 bases in the middle. For the CDR3, the DNA is TGTGCCAGCAGCTCCGGGGACCCCTCTTATAATTCACCCCTCCACTTT. Its protein is CASSSGDPSYNSPLHF.

The chain links TRBV19 to TRBJ1-2; D call uncertain. The CDR3 is 11 residues long. Germline CDR1 is LNHDA and CDR2 is SQIVND (reference sequence). V was cut by 3 bases and J by 5 bases, with 4 bases left in between. In DNA, the CDR3 is TGTGCCAGTAGTATGGGGTATGGCTACACCTTC. It translates to CASSMGYGYTF.

V is TRBV7-6 and J is TRBJ2-5; 7 bases are shared with TRBD2. The V and J ends lost 3 bases and 3 bases, in that order; junction bases with no gene match: 7. The germline CDR1 and CDR2 sequences are SGHVS and FNYEAQ. The CDR3 covers 15 residues. This CDR3 is CASSFQAGNEETQYF. The CDR3 DNA sequence: TGTGCCAGCAGCTTCCAAGCGGGGAATGAAGAGACCCAGTACTTC.

The sample holds one count of this clone. In DNA, the CDR3 is TGTGCCAGCAGTGAAGGAAGACACGTAGCCTACGAGCAGTACTTC. Translated, it gives CASSEGRHVAYEQYF. This sequence joins TRBV6-1 and TRBJ2-7; D not resolved. Germline V lookup: CDR1 MNHNS, CDR2 SASEGT. Trimming stripped 1 base from V and 2 bases from J, with 12 bases between. The CDR3 has 15 amino acids.

The chain joins TRBV12-3 or TRBV12-4 to TRBJ2-4; D is unclear. This CDR3 is built from 12 residues. V gave up 6 bases and J gave up 7 bases, with 10 bases separating them. CDR3 in amino acids: CASSPGRNIQYF. CDR3 bases: TGTGCCAGCAGCCCGGGTAGGAACATTCAGTACTTC.

Only a few counts were recorded for this clone. V is TRBV5-6 and J is TRBJ2-7; TRBD2 is a possible D gene (6 bases). CDR1 SGHDT and CDR2 YYEEEE come from the germline V gene. V lost 1 base and J 3 bases, leaving 17 bases between the germline ends. The CDR3 spans 16 residues. Written as DNA, the CDR3 is TGTGCCAGCAGCTTGTCGGGGAGCGGGTGGGTCTACGAGCAGTACTTC. Translation: CASSLSGSGWVYEQYF. The whole variable domain, remainder taken from reference TRBV5-6 and TRBJ2-7, is DAGVTQSPTHLIKTRGQQVTLRCSPKSGHDTVSWYQQALGQGPQFIFQYYEEEERQRGNFPDRFSGHQFPNYSSELNVNALLLGDSALYLCASSLSGSGWVYEQYFGPGTRLTVT.

The J gene is TRBJ1-2, the V gene TRBV4-2, with D possibly matching TRBD1 (6 bases). The CDR3 has 17 amino acids. V lost 0 bases to trimming and J lost 2 bases, with 16 bases between them. Per the germline V gene, CDR1 is LGHNA and CDR2 is YNFKEQ. The CDR3, as DNA: TGTGCCAGCAGCCAAGAAATGGCGGGGGGCGGAAACTATGGCTACACCTTC. Encoded protein: CASSQEMAGGGNYGYTF.

The chain combines TRBV5-1 with TRBJ1-2; possibly TRBD1 for D (5 bases). CDR3 length: 13 amino acids. CDR1 and CDR2 from the germline V gene are SGHRS and YFSETQ. Trimming took off 4 bases at V and 9 bases at J, with 16 bases between the two ends. The CDR3 loop is CASSRGDLFSYTF. The CDR3 nucleotides read TGCGCCAGCAGCCGGGGGGACCTCTTTAGCTACACCTTC.

This chain links TRBV11-2 with TRBJ2-3, with a possible D match to TRBD1 (6 bases). The length of the CDR3 is 18 residues. CDR1 and CDR2 from the germline V gene are SGHAT and FQNNGV. Trimming pared 4 bases from V and 1 base from J, leaving 21 bases between. The CDR3 spells CASSSAHLQGWGTDTQYF. The DNA of the CDR3 is TGTGCCAGCAGCTCAGCCCATTTACAGGGTTGGGGCACAGATACGCAGTATTTT.

The V call is TRBV18, the J call TRBJ1-1, with 7 bases aligning to TRBD1. The CDR3 extends over 16 amino acids. Germline trimming cut 3 bases from V and 1 base from J; bases unmatched to any gene: 8. Germline V gene data show CDR1 as KGHSH and CDR2 as LQKENI. The CDR3 protein is CASSPNMGQPNTEAFF. The CDR3 coding sequence is TGTGCCAGCTCACCGAACATGGGACAGCCGAACACTGAAGCTTTCTTT.

J is TRBJ1-4 and V is TRBV27; possibly TRBD1 for D (5 bases). The CDR3 has 15 amino acids. The germline gives CDR1 MNHEY, CDR2 SMNVEV (reference sequence). V gave up 6 bases and J gave up 6 bases, with 17 bases separating them. The CDR3 loop is CASSATGGRHEKLFF. In nucleotides, the CDR3 is TGTGCCAGCAGCGCGACGGGGGGTCGGCATGAAAAACTGTTTTTT.